Listed below are T cell receptor beta chains from one sample, sequenced in a study of human T cells and chemical hapten exposure. MiXCR, run by TCRdb on the RACE reads, gives a single entry per CDR3 protein. The sample lists about 85,000 distinct CDR3 sequences, around 10% occurring once. The sample here was whole blood, taken in connection with sensitization to the hapten diphenylcyclopropenone (DPC). Receptor source: a man between 18 and 35 years old with alopecia areata. Some clones in this sample may be carry-over from other donors' samples. CDR3s include the opening cysteine and the closing phenylalanine or tryptophan. Each record gives: CDR3 protein, CDR3 DNA, D gene, V gene, J gene, clone size. D genes are given only for firm matches. For some rows the clone size is stated as once, few or many, or as a class when expanded; others skip it.

CDR3 protein: CASNRSPTYEQYF; CDR3 DNA: TGTGCCAGCAATAGGAGTCCTACCTACGAGCAGTACTTC; D gene: -; V gene: TRBV28; J gene: TRBJ2-7; clone size: many
CDR3 protein: CSVDDSESGELFF; CDR3 DNA: TGCAGCGTTGACGACAGCGAATCCGGGGAGCTGTTTTTT; D gene: -; V gene: TRBV29-1; J gene: TRBJ2-2; clone size: many
CDR3 protein: CASRKAGTSGSTYEQYF; CDR3 DNA: TGTGCCAGCAGAAAGGCCGGGACTAGCGGGTCCACCTACGAGCAGTACTTC; D gene: TRBD2; V gene: TRBV5-5; J gene: TRBJ2-7; clone size: -
CDR3 protein: CASSSTVSGQFF; CDR3 DNA: TGTGCCAGCAGCTCAACCGTCAGCGGGCAGTTCTTC; D gene: -; V gene: TRBV7-3; J gene: TRBJ2-1; clone size: -
CDR3 protein: CSVDNGYTF; CDR3 DNA: TGCAGCGTTGACAATGGCTACACCTTC; D gene: -; V gene: TRBV29-1; J gene: TRBJ1-2; clone size: few
CDR3 protein: CASSYASDEQFF; CDR3 DNA: TGTGCCAGCAGTTACGCGAGCGATGAGCAGTTCTTC; D gene: -; V gene: TRBV6-6; J gene: TRBJ2-1; clone size: -
CDR3 protein: CASSRDRNYGYTF; CDR3 DNA: TGTGCCAGCAGCCGGGACAGGAACTATGGCTACACCTTC; D gene: TRBD1; V gene: TRBV7-9; J gene: TRBJ1-2; clone size: few
CDR3 protein: CASSLMASGDSEQFF; CDR3 DNA: TGTGCCAGCAGCTTAATGGCTAGCGGGGACAGTGAGCAGTTCTTC; D gene: TRBD2; V gene: TRBV7-7; J gene: TRBJ2-1; clone size: many
CDR3 protein: CASSFKGQGKAFF; CDR3 DNA: TGTGCCAGCAGCTTTAAGGGACAGGGGAAAGCTTTCTTT; D gene: TRBD1; V gene: TRBV7-2; J gene: TRBJ1-1; clone size: -
CDR3 protein: CASSFLGRGNTDTQYF; CDR3 DNA: TGTGCCAGCAGTTTTCTTGGGAGAGGGAACACAGATACGCAGTATTTT; D gene: -; V gene: TRBV28; J gene: TRBJ2-3; clone size: few
CDR3 protein: CASSLAGERNQPQHF; CDR3 DNA: TGTGCCAGCAGCTTAGCAGGGGAACGCAATCAGCCCCAGCATTTT; D gene: -; V gene: TRBV7-9; J gene: TRBJ1-5; clone size: few
CDR3 protein: CASSLAGKQDGANYGYTF; CDR3 DNA: TGCGCCAGCAGCTTGGCCGGTAAACAGGACGGAGCTAACTATGGCTACACCTTC; D gene: -; V gene: TRBV5-1; J gene: TRBJ1-2; clone size: few
CDR3 protein: CASNPLAGGPETQYF; CDR3 DNA: TGTGCCAGCAACCCCTTAGCGGGGGGGCCAGAGACCCAGTACTTC; D gene: TRBD2; V gene: TRBV12-3/TRBV12-4; J gene: TRBJ2-5; clone size: many
CDR3 protein: CASSVEGSNQPQHF; CDR3 DNA: TGTGCCAGCAGCGTAGAGGGGAGCAATCAGCCCCAGCATTTT; D gene: -; V gene: TRBV9; J gene: TRBJ1-5; clone size: many
CDR3 protein: CASSLGRGNSPLHF; CDR3 DNA: TGTGCCAGCAGTTTGGGCAGGGGTAATTCACCCCTCCACTTT; D gene: -; V gene: TRBV28; J gene: TRBJ1-6; clone size: many
CDR3 protein: CSASRTGYTF; CDR3 DNA: TGCAGTGCTAGTCGGACTGGCTACACCTTC; D gene: -; V gene: TRBV20-1; J gene: TRBJ1-2; clone size: many
CDR3 protein: CSVTDRARTGELFF; CDR3 DNA: TGCAGCGTCACGGACAGGGCGCGCACCGGGGAGCTGTTTTTT; D gene: TRBD1; V gene: TRBV29-1; J gene: TRBJ2-2; clone size: many
CDR3 protein: CASREEGTGGNEQFF; CDR3 DNA: TGTGCCAGTAGAGAAGAGGGGACAGGGGGCAATGAGCAGTTCTTC; D gene: TRBD1; V gene: TRBV19; J gene: TRBJ2-1; clone size: -
CDR3 protein: CSVVVHGGTEAFF; CDR3 DNA: TGCAGCGTTGTTGTTCACGGAGGGACTGAAGCTTTCTTT; D gene: -; V gene: TRBV29-1; J gene: TRBJ1-1; clone size: few
CDR3 protein: CASSRGDQETQYF; CDR3 DNA: TGTGCCAGCAGTAGGGGGGACCAAGAGACCCAGTACTTC; D gene: -; V gene: TRBV28; J gene: TRBJ2-5; clone size: -
CDR3 protein: CASGLAVYGYTF; CDR3 DNA: TGTGCTAGTGGTTTAGCGGTCTATGGCTACACCTTC; D gene: -; V gene: TRBV12-5; J gene: TRBJ1-2; clone size: many
CDR3 protein: CASSLTTAVNEQFF; CDR3 DNA: TGTGCCAGCAGTCTAACGACAGCCGTCAATGAGCAGTTCTTC; D gene: -; V gene: TRBV6-2/TRBV6-3; J gene: TRBJ2-1; clone size: few
CDR3 protein: CASGPAMNTEAFF; CDR3 DNA: TGTGCCAGCGGTCCAGCCATGAACACTGAAGCTTTCTTT; D gene: -; V gene: TRBV7-2; J gene: TRBJ1-1; clone size: few
CDR3 protein: CASSLRYEQYF; CDR3 DNA: TGTGCCAGCAGTTTACGATATGAGCAGTACTTC; D gene: -; V gene: TRBV28; J gene: TRBJ2-7; clone size: few
CDR3 protein: CASSPQGIAYEQYF; CDR3 DNA: TGTGCCAGCAGTCCGCAGGGTATCGCCTACGAGCAGTACTTC; D gene: -; V gene: TRBV6-2/TRBV6-3; J gene: TRBJ2-7; clone size: many
CDR3 protein: CASSLIDEQFF; CDR3 DNA: TGTGCCAGCAGTCTGATCGATGAGCAGTTCTTC; D gene: -; V gene: TRBV28; J gene: TRBJ2-1; clone size: many
CDR3 protein: CSVVQELYNEQFF; CDR3 DNA: TGCAGCGTTGTCCAGGAGCTCTACAATGAGCAGTTCTTC; D gene: -; V gene: TRBV29-1; J gene: TRBJ2-1; clone size: many
CDR3 protein: CSAFRGGTETQYF; CDR3 DNA: TGCAGTGCTTTTCGGGGGGGCACAGAGACCCAGTACTTC; D gene: TRBD2; V gene: TRBV20-1; J gene: TRBJ2-5; clone size: -
CDR3 protein: CSAVEGRWDSSYNEQFF; CDR3 DNA: TGCAGTGCTGTAGAAGGGCGGTGGGACAGCTCCTACAATGAGCAGTTCTTC; D gene: TRBD1; V gene: TRBV20-1; J gene: TRBJ2-1; clone size: few
CDR3 protein: CASSLAGTGFYEQYF; CDR3 DNA: TGTGCCAGCAGTTTAGCCGGGACGGGATTCTACGAGCAGTACTTC; D gene: -; V gene: TRBV12-3/TRBV12-4; J gene: TRBJ2-7; clone size: -
CDR3 protein: CASSLSSAGAYEQYF; CDR3 DNA: TGTGCCAGCAGTTTATCCTCCGCGGGTGCCTACGAGCAGTACTTC; D gene: -; V gene: TRBV28; J gene: TRBJ2-7; clone size: -
CDR3 protein: CASSMGKGFTEAFF; CDR3 DNA: TGTGCCAGCAGTATGGGAAAGGGCTTTACTGAAGCTTTCTTT; D gene: -; V gene: TRBV6-2/TRBV6-3; J gene: TRBJ1-1; clone size: many
CDR3 protein: CSVEPDGNTEAFF; CDR3 DNA: TGCAGCGTTGAACCGGATGGGAACACTGAAGCTTTCTTT; D gene: -; V gene: TRBV29-1; J gene: TRBJ1-1; clone size: few
CDR3 protein: CASSDGTDHYGYTF; CDR3 DNA: TGTGCCAGCAGTGACGGGACAGACCACTATGGCTACACCTTC; D gene: TRBD1; V gene: TRBV6-1; J gene: TRBJ1-2; clone size: -
CDR3 protein: CAISAGQDSTDTQYF; CDR3 DNA: TGTGCCATCAGTGCGGGACAGGACAGCACAGATACGCAGTATTTT; D gene: TRBD1; V gene: TRBV10-3; J gene: TRBJ2-3; clone size: many
CDR3 protein: CASSPRDLGPPREQFF; CDR3 DNA: TGCGCCAGCAGCCCAAGGGATTTAGGGCCGCCCCGGGAGCAGTTCTTC; D gene: -; V gene: TRBV4-3; J gene: TRBJ2-1; clone size: many
CDR3 protein: CASSPNGGMYF; CDR3 DNA: TGTGCCAGCAGTCCGAATGGGGGAATGTACTTC; D gene: -; V gene: TRBV28; J gene: TRBJ2-7; clone size: few
CDR3 protein: CASSRGTVETQYF; CDR3 DNA: TGTGCCAGCAGCCGCGGGACAGTGGAGACCCAGTACTTC; D gene: -; V gene: TRBV7-6; J gene: TRBJ2-5; clone size: few
CDR3 protein: CASSQDLQYSYNEQFF; CDR3 DNA: TGCGCCAGCAGCCAAGATTTACAGTACTCCTACAATGAGCAGTTCTTC; D gene: -; V gene: TRBV4-3; J gene: TRBJ2-1; clone size: -
CDR3 protein: CASSLDRQAAGYTF; CDR3 DNA: TGTGCCAGCAGCTTAGATCGGCAGGCCGCTGGCTACACCTTC; D gene: -; V gene: TRBV7-2; J gene: TRBJ1-2; clone size: -
CDR3 protein: CASSPSHNLAGAYNEQFF; CDR3 DNA: TGTGCCAGCAGTCCCAGCCACAATCTAGCGGGTGCCTACAATGAGCAGTTCTTC; D gene: TRBD2; V gene: TRBV12-3/TRBV12-4; J gene: TRBJ2-1; clone size: many
CDR3 protein: CASSPEQETQYF; CDR3 DNA: TGTGCCAGTAGTCCCGAACAAGAGACCCAGTACTTC; D gene: -; V gene: TRBV19; J gene: TRBJ2-5; clone size: few
CDR3 protein: CASSLFLIGNTIYF; CDR3 DNA: TGTGCCAGCAGCTTATTCCTCATTGGAAACACCATATATTTT; D gene: -; V gene: TRBV7-9; J gene: TRBJ1-3; clone size: -
CDR3 protein: CASSRGRGVGEAFF; CDR3 DNA: TGTGCCAGCAGCAGGGGGCGAGGGGTTGGTGAAGCTTTCTTT; D gene: TRBD1; V gene: TRBV7-3; J gene: TRBJ1-1; clone size: many
CDR3 protein: CAVTTSSSYEQYF; CDR3 DNA: TGTGCCGTGACAACTAGCAGCTCCTACGAGCAGTACTTC; D gene: -; V gene: TRBV2; J gene: TRBJ2-7; clone size: -
CDR3 protein: CASRRLAGGREQFF; CDR3 DNA: TGTGCCAGCAGGCGACTAGCGGGGGGGCGTGAGCAGTTCTTC; D gene: TRBD2; V gene: TRBV6-4; J gene: TRBJ2-1; clone size: few
CDR3 protein: CSVGGQGPNQPQHF; CDR3 DNA: TGCAGCGTTGGGGGGCAGGGGCCCAATCAGCCCCAGCATTTT; D gene: -; V gene: TRBV29-1; J gene: TRBJ1-5; clone size: many
CDR3 protein: CASSQARTSSYNEQFF; CDR3 DNA: TGTGCCAGCAGCCAAGCCCGGACTAGCTCCTACAATGAGCAGTTCTTC; D gene: TRBD2; V gene: TRBV3-1; J gene: TRBJ2-1; clone size: -
CDR3 protein: CASSAWDLKHYGYTF; CDR3 DNA: TGTGCCAGCAGCGCATGGGACTTAAAGCACTATGGCTACACCTTC; D gene: -; V gene: TRBV7-6; J gene: TRBJ1-2; clone size: few